A single sample is the source of the 15 T cell receptor beta chains below, sequenced in a study of T cells after yellow fever vaccination. TCRdb itself ran the 5' RACE reads through MiXCR, one entry per CDR3 protein. The sample includes about 350,000 distinct CDR3 sequences, more than 9% of them seen just once. Sequenced here: PBMCs, sampled on the day of the first yellow fever vaccination. These receptors all come from a man younger than 35 who received the YFV17D yellow fever vaccine.

The V and J genes are TRBV6-1 and TRBJ2-5, with 12 nucleotides matching TRBD1. This CDR3 has 13 residues. Per germline, CDR1 MNHNS and CDR2 SASEGT. J was trimmed by 5 bases and V by 6 bases; bases with no gene match: 1. CDR3 protein: CASRGTGGETQYF. For the CDR3, the DNA is TGTGCCAGCAGGGGGACAGGGGGCGAGACCCAGTACTTC.

In this sample, this clonotype turned up a few times. J is TRBJ1-4 and V is TRBV5-1; 7 positions agree with TRBD1. Per the germline V gene, CDR1 is SGHRS and CDR2 is YFSETQ. The CDR3 consists of 14 residues. V shed 4 bases, J shed 7 bases, and the junction held 7 bases outside the gene matches. CDR3 nucleotides: TGCGCCAGCAGCCCCGACAGGGTGCGTGAAAAACTGTTTTTT. Encoded protein: CASSPDRVREKLFF.

This clonotype has only a few counts. This chain uses TRBV12-3 or TRBV12-4 with TRBJ2-5, with 11 positions matching TRBD2. CDR3 size: 16 residues. Trimming took 3 bases from V and 5 from J; bases not matched to a gene: 8. This chain's CDR3 is CASSFGLAGGGETQYF. The CDR3 region has the DNA TGTGCCAGCAGTTTTGGGCTAGCGGGGGGAGGTGAGACCCAGTACTTC.

This rearrangement joins TRBV18 to TRBJ2-1, with 11 bases fitting TRBD1. The CDR3 is 15 amino acids. CDR1 is KGHSH, CDR2 LQKENI, per germline. The V segment lost 6 bases and the J segment 7 bases; nucleotides outside the gene matches: 8. CDR3 coding DNA: TGTGCCAGCTCCCGGCCGGGACAGGGGGGGAATGAGCAGTTCTTC. Protein: CASSRPGQGGNEQFF. Filled out from reference TRBV18 and TRBJ2-1, the complete variable domain reads NAGVMQNPRHLVRRRGQEARLRCSPMKGHSHVYWYRQLPEEGLKFMVYLQKENIIDESGMPKERFSAEFPKEGPSILRIQQVVRGDSAAYFCASSRPGQGGNEQFFGPGTRLTVL.

This clonotype turned up a few times. This rearrangement joins TRBV25-1 to TRBJ2-5; no clear D gene. The CDR3 covers 14 residues. Germline lookup yields CDR1 MGHDK and CDR2 SYGVNS. Trimming cost V 4 bases and J 0 bases, with 9 bases left between them. The CDR3 DNA is TGTGCCAGCAGTGTTAGGTCGTACCAAGAGACCCAGTACTTC. This encodes CASSVRSYQETQYF.

This clonotype has a count of ten or more. V is TRBV7-8 and J is TRBJ1-5; D unclear. Germline V gene sequence: CDR1 SGHVS, CDR2 FQNEAQ. The CDR3 runs to 16 residues. V shed 3 bases and J shed 0 bases, with 12 bases lying between them. CDR3 protein: CASSFDGLYSNQPQHF. The CDR3 DNA reads as TGTGCCAGCAGCTTCGACGGACTTTATAGCAATCAGCCCCAGCATTTT.

V and J are TRBV5-5 and TRBJ1-6; D not certain. The V end lost 6 bases, the J end lost 8 bases, and 9 bases lay between the germline ends. Per germline, CDR1 SGHKS and CDR2 YYEKEE (reference sequence). This CDR3 comprises 12 residues. The CDR3 coding sequence is TGTGCCAGCACCCCGGTTGATTCACCCCTCCACTTT. It yields the protein CASTPVDSPLHF.

The rearrangement uses TRBV4-2 and TRBJ2-3; tentatively, D is TRBD1 (5 bases). The CDR3 covers 15 residues. Germline V gene data show CDR1 as LGHNA and CDR2 as YNFKEQ. With 5 bases removed from V and 6 bases from J, the gap between germline ends came to 18 bases. The CDR3 reads CASSAQDTEPDTQYF. The DNA for the CDR3 is TGTGCCAGCAGCGCTCAGGACACAGAACCGGATACGCAGTATTTT.

This clonotype was seen more than once but under ten times. The genes are TRBV10-3 and TRBJ1-6, with D unresolved. V was cut by 6 bases and J by 6 bases, with 15 bases left in between. This CDR3 has 15 residues. Germline assignment: CDR1 ENHRY and CDR2 SYGVKD. In DNA, the CDR3 is TGTGCCATCAGGGAGGCGGGGATCGGTAATTCACCCCTCCACTTT. Amino acid sequence: CAIREAGIGNSPLHF.

In this sample, this clonotype turned up a few times. As DNA, the CDR3 is TGTGCCAGCAGTTACGGGAGCGGGGGTATAGTCCAGACCCAGTACTTC. Translated, it gives CASSYGSGGIVQTQYF. The rearrangement links TRBV6-5 to TRBJ2-5; 8 bases fit TRBD2. Trimming took 2 bases from V and 6 from J; bases not matched to a gene: 11. Germline lookup yields CDR1 MNHEY and CDR2 SVGAGI. The CDR3 has 16 amino acids.

The chain is built from TRBV6-5 and TRBJ2-5; 8 bases agree with TRBD1. V lost 8 bases and J lost 5; bases outside the gene matches: 13. Germline values: CDR1 MNHEY, CDR2 SVGAGI. The CDR3 spans 15 residues. In DNA form, the CDR3 reads TGTGCCAGCGTTGGGGGAGGACAGGGAGTGGAGACCCAGTACTTC. Protein: CASVGGGQGVETQYF.

This clonotype showed up just a few times. The genes are TRBV5-1 and TRBJ1-6; 11 positions agree with TRBD1. Trimming removed 4 bases from V and 8 bases from J; junction bases left unmatched: 5. CDR3 length equals 15 residues. The germline CDR1 and CDR2 sequences are SGHRS and YFSETQ. The CDR3 loop is CASSNRDRGDSPLHF. The DNA for the CDR3 is TGCGCCAGCAGCAACCGGGACAGGGGGGATTCACCCCTCCACTTT.

The chain carries TRBV30 and TRBJ1-1; possible D gene TRBD1, 6 bases. V shed 2 bases and J shed 3 bases, with 16 bases lying between them. The CDR3 has 15 amino acids. The germline V gene encodes CDR1 GTSNPN and CDR2 SVGIG (reference sequence). The DNA of the CDR3 is TGTGCCTGGAGTAATGGAAGGGGGGCGCACACTGAAGCTTTCTTT. Amino acid sequence: CAWSNGRGAHTEAFF. The variable domain in full, completed from reference TRBV30 and TRBJ1-1, reads SQTIHQWPATLVQPVGSPLSLECTVEGTSNPNLYWYRQAAGRGLQLLFYSVGIGQISSEVPQNLSASRPQDRQFILSSKKLLLSDSGFYLCAWSNGRGAHTEAFFGQGTRLTVV.

This clonotype was observed many times. The genes are TRBV28 and TRBJ2-7; 7 bases align to TRBD2. This CDR3 is built from 12 residues. CDR1 and CDR2 (germline): MDHEN, SYDVKM. Trimming cost V 2 bases and J 5 bases; bases outside gene matches: 0. In DNA form, the CDR3 reads TGTGCCAGCAGTTTACGGGGGGACGAGCAGTACTTC. Protein sequence: CASSLRGDEQYF.

This clonotype was detected a few times. The V gene is TRBV18, the J gene TRBJ2-4; D not certain. Germline assignment: CDR1 KGHSH and CDR2 LQKENI. Trimming left V 0 bases short and J 7 bases short, with 13 bases between. This CDR3 is built from 15 residues. In DNA, the CDR3 is TGTGCCAGCTCACCACCATCGCGAAGCCCCAACATTCAGTACTTC. Protein sequence: CASSPPSRSPNIQYF. Drawing the rest from reference TRBV18 and TRBJ2-4, the complete variable domain is NAGVMQNPRHLVRRRGQEARLRCSPMKGHSHVYWYRQLPEEGLKFMVYLQKENIIDESGMPKERFSAEFPKEGPSILRIQQVVRGDSAAYFCASSPPSRSPNIQYFGAGTRLSVL.